Shown below are 20 T cell receptor beta chains from a single sample sequenced in a study of blood T cell repertoires in COVID-19. TCRdb keeps only in-frame clones here, not all; method: immunoSEQ multiplex PCR. The sample records some 360,000 clones, about 92% being singletons. Input material: peripheral blood. The receptors originated from a woman aged 60-75 years with COVID-19, enrolled during active disease.

The genes are TRBV15 and TRBJ2-1; 7 bases align to TRBD1. Germline lookup yields CDR1 LNHNV and CDR2 YYDKDF (reference sequence). The junction had 12 bases not matched to a gene; V was cut back by 0 bases and J by 1 base. The CDR3 runs 19 residues. The CDR3 sequence is CATSRETGTAEPSYNEQFF. The CDR3 DNA is TGTGCCACCAGCAGAGAAACCGGGACAGCGGAACCATCCTACAATGAGCAGTTCTTC.

The rearrangement joins TRBV6-6 to TRBJ1-5; D is uncertain. CDR1 and CDR2 from the germline V gene are MNHNY and SVGAGI (reference sequence). The V and J ends lost 2 bases and 0 bases respectively, with 8 bases between them. This CDR3 comprises 15 residues. The CDR3 loop is CASSYAINSNQPQHF. In DNA, the CDR3 is TGTGCCAGCAGTTACGCGATCAATAGCAATCAGCCCCAGCATTTT.

The count of this clone is one. The chain has TRBV19 and TRBJ2-1, with 9 bases that match TRBD2. J was trimmed by 10 bases and V by 0 bases; bases with no gene match: 13. The CDR3 extends over 17 amino acids. Germline values: CDR1 LNHDA, CDR2 SQIVND (reference sequence). The CDR3 loop reads CASSIDQARGGRREQFF. CDR3 sequence (DNA): TGTGCCAGTAGTATAGATCAGGCGCGGGGGGGCCGGAGGGAGCAGTTCTTC.

The J gene is TRBJ2-1, the V gene TRBV5-1; no clear D. The ends were cut back, 3 bases at V and 6 bases at J, with 22 bases in the middle. CDR1 is SGHRS and CDR2 is YFSETQ in the germline V gene. This CDR3 comprises 17 residues. The CDR3 is CASSSRRLGEAINEQFF. Here the CDR3 DNA reads TGCGCCAGCAGCTCGCGAAGGCTCGGTGAAGCGATCAATGAGCAGTTCTTC.

The sample holds a few counts of this clone. The V and J genes are TRBV18 and TRBJ1-1, with D maybe TRBD1 (5 bases). The V end lost 3 bases, the J end lost 11 bases, and 16 bases lay between the germline ends. Germline CDR1 reads KGHSH; CDR2 reads LQKENI. CDR3 length: 13 amino acids. DNA for the CDR3: TGTGCCAGCTCACCGGGGCAGGGTGGGGATGCTTTCTTT. Translating gives CASSPGQGGDAFF.

The chain recombines TRBV6-2 or TRBV6-3 with TRBJ1-2; 10 bases line up with TRBD1. V lost 0 bases and J lost 8; bases outside the gene matches: 9. The germline CDR1 and CDR2 sequences are MNHEY and SVGEGT. The CDR3 has 16 amino acids. The CDR3 DNA follows: TGTGCCAGCAGTTACTCCCTCACCGGGACAGGGGACGGCTACACCTTC. Protein: CASSYSLTGTGDGYTF.

The J gene is TRBJ2-5, the V gene TRBV2; 7 bases fit TRBD2. The V gene's germline CDR1 is SNHLY and CDR2 FYNNEI. V was clipped by 9 bases and J by 3 bases; unmatched bases: 1. The CDR3 has 11 amino acids. DNA for the CDR3: TGTGCCAGGGGGACTAAAGAGACCCAGTACTTC. This translates into CARGTKETQYF.

This chain joins TRBV9 and TRBJ2-1; 14 bases are a match to TRBD2. Germline values: CDR1 SGDLS, CDR2 YYNGEE. CDR3 length: 16 amino acids. V lost 3 bases, J lost 10 bases, and 9 bases stayed unmatched. The CDR3 loop reads CASSGKTSGGATEQFF. The CDR3 DNA reads as TGTGCCAGCAGCGGGAAGACTAGCGGGGGGGCCACCGAGCAGTTCTTC.

V and J are TRBV5-1 and TRBJ1-1; the D is unclear. The CDR3 length is 16 residues. Germline lookup yields CDR1 SGHRS and CDR2 YFSETQ. Trimming stripped 0 bases from V and 4 bases from J, with 16 bases between. In DNA form, the CDR3 reads TGCGCCAGCAGCTTGGTTCGTGGCGGCCTTCGCACTGAAGCTTTCTTT. Its protein product is CASSLVRGGLRTEAFF. Complete variable domain (other parts from reference TRBV5-1 and TRBJ1-1): KAGVTQTPRYLIKTRGQQVTLSCSPISGHRSVSWYQQTPGQGLQFLFEYFSETQRNKGNFPGRFSGRQFSNSRSEMNVSTLELGDSALYLCASSLVRGGLRTEAFFGQGTRLTVV.

This chain's CDR3 is CASNRDTMNTEAFF. The DNA of the CDR3 is TGTGCCAGCAATCGGGACACCATGAACACTGAAGCTTTCTTT. The V call is TRBV2, the J call TRBJ1-1; TRBD1 is a possible D gene (6 bases). This CDR3 has 14 amino acids. Germline V gene lookup returns CDR1 SNHLY and CDR2 FYNNEI. V was cut by 7 bases and J by 0 bases, with 12 bases left in between. Full variable domain (remainder filled in from reference TRBV2 and TRBJ1-1): EPEVTQTPSHQVTQMGQEVILRCVPISNHLYFYWYRQILGQKVEFLVSFYNNEISEKSEIFDDQFSVERPDGSNFTLKIRSTKLEDSAMYFCASNRDTMNTEAFFGQGTRLTVV.

The rearrangement joins TRBV7-3 to TRBJ1-2; 7 nucleotides align to TRBD1. Germline trimming cut 3 bases from V and 8 bases from J; bases unmatched to any gene: 6. This CDR3 has 13 amino acids. Looked up from germline, CDR1 is SGHTA and CDR2 is FQGTGA. The CDR3 coding sequence is TGTGCCAGCAGCTTCACTCCGGGACAGGGCTACACCTTC. This translates into CASSFTPGQGYTF.

The chain joins TRBV6-1 to TRBJ1-4; 9 nucleotides align to TRBD1. The CDR3 has 18 amino acids. CDR1 and CDR2 (germline): MNHNS, SASEGT. V shed 1 base, J shed 2 bases, and the junction held 8 bases outside the gene matches. Here the CDR3 DNA reads TGTGCCAGCAGTGAAGGGCGAACAGGGGGCCCGACTAATGAAAAACTGTTTTTT. It encodes CASSEGRTGGPTNEKLFF.

This chain uses TRBV6-5 with TRBJ1-2, with unresolved D. This CDR3 has 14 residues. V dropped 7 bases and J dropped 8 bases, with 20 bases sitting between them. Germline assignment: CDR1 MNHEY and CDR2 SVGAGI. In nucleotides, the CDR3 is TGTGCCAGCAAAGACCCGGCGAGGGCGGAGGGCTACACCTTC. It encodes CASKDPARAEGYTF.

The chain is built from TRBV7-3 and TRBJ1-3, with a tentative D call TRBD1 (6 bases). Germline CDR1 and CDR2: SGHTA and FQGTGA. Trimming took off 2 bases at V and 0 bases at J, with 11 bases between the two ends. The CDR3 runs to 16 residues. The CDR3 sequence: CASSLFSGVSGNTIYF. For the CDR3, the DNA is TGTGCCAGCAGCTTATTTTCAGGGGTCTCTGGAAACACCATATATTTT.

The chain has TRBV6-6 and TRBJ2-3; TRBD1 agrees at 9 bases. CDR1 and CDR2 (germline): MNHNY, SVGAGI (reference sequence). This CDR3 comprises 11 residues. V shed 6 bases, J shed 14 bases, and the junction held 6 bases outside the gene matches. The CDR3 DNA sequence: TGTGCCAGCAGCTCAGGGACAGGGAGGTATTTT. It encodes CASSSGTGRYF.

The rearrangement links TRBV10-3 to TRBJ1-2, with a weak D call TRBD1 (6 bases). The CDR3 is made up of 14 amino acids. Germline V lookup: CDR1 ENHRY, CDR2 SYGVKD. V was trimmed by 6 bases and J by 6 bases, leaving 17 bases between them. In DNA form, the CDR3 reads TGTGCCATCAGAGCACAGGCTTCAGGGGATGGCTACACCTTC. Its protein product is CAIRAQASGDGYTF.

This rearrangement joins TRBV6-5 to TRBJ1-1, with 8 bases fitting TRBD1. J gave up 0 bases and V 3 bases, and 6 bases lay outside the gene matches. The germline gives CDR1 MNHEY, CDR2 SVGAGI. The length of the CDR3 is 16 residues. The CDR3, as DNA: TGTGCCAGCAGTTATTCTCGGACAGGGCTGAACACTGAAGCTTTCTTT. Translation: CASSYSRTGLNTEAFF.

The chain recombines TRBV4-2 with TRBJ2-2; D call uncertain. Trimming took off 0 bases at V and 9 bases at J, with 11 bases between the two ends. The CDR3 is made up of 14 amino acids. CDR1 and CDR2 (germline): LGHNA, YNFKEQ. The CDR3, as DNA: TGTGCCAGCAGCCAAGAACTCATCAAACGGGAGCTGTTTTTT. Protein product: CASSQELIKRELFF.

The V call is TRBV9, the J call TRBJ2-2; 9 nucleotides align to TRBD1. This CDR3 has 17 amino acids. Germline CDR1 reads SGDLS; CDR2 reads YYNGEE. V was clipped by 4 bases and J by 1 base; unmatched bases: 8. Here the CDR3 DNA reads TGTGCCAGCAGCATTACCCGGGACAGGGTGAACACCGGGGAGCTGTTTTTT. It is translated as CASSITRDRVNTGELFF. The entire variable domain, with the rest obtained from reference TRBV9 and TRBJ2-2, is as follows: DSGVTQTPKHLITATGQRVTLRCSPRSGDLSVYWYQQSLDQGLQFLIQYYNGEERAKGNILERFSAQQFPDLHSELNLSSLELGDSALYFCASSITRDRVNTGELFFGEGSRLTVL.

The chain couples TRBV18 to TRBJ1-5; D gene uncertain. V lost 8 bases and J 3 bases, leaving 17 bases between the germline ends. The CDR3 is 15 amino acids. From germline, CDR1 is KGHSH and CDR2 LQKENI. The CDR3 nucleotides are TGTGCCAGCCCCCCCGAGGCACGGTACAATCAGCCCCAGCATTTT. Encoded protein: CASPPEARYNQPQHF.